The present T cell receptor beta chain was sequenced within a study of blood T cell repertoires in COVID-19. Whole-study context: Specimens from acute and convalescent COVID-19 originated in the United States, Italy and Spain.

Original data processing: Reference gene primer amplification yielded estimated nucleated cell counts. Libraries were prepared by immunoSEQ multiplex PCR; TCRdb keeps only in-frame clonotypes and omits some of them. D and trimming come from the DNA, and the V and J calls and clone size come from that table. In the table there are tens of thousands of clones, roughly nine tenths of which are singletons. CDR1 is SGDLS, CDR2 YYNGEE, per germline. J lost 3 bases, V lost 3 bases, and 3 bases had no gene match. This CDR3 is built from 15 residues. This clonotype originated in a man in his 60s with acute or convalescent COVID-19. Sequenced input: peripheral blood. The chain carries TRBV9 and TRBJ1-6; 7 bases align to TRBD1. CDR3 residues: CASSGGQSYNSPLHF. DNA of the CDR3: TGTGCCAGCAGCGGGGGACAGAGCTATAATTCACCCCTCCACTTT.